One sample yielded the 15 T cell receptor beta chains listed below, sequenced in a study of T cell clonotyping in hematopoietic cell transplantation. Assay: immunoSEQ multiplex PCR; the TCRdb copy retains only in-frame clones and omits some. In the table there are roughly 17,000 clones, 80% to 95% of which are singletons. The specimen was peripheral blood mononuclear cells. Every receptor here comes from a man aged 35-49 years in good health. Some clones in this sample may be carry-over from other donors' samples.

This chain links TRBV11-1 with TRBJ2-3; no clear D gene. Germline V gene sequence: CDR1 SGHAT, CDR2 FQDESV (reference sequence). Trimming took 2 bases from V and 2 from J, leaving 5 bases between them. The CDR3 contains 13 residues. Written as DNA, the CDR3 is TGTGCCAGCAGCTTATTGGCCACAGATACGCAGTATTTT. The encoded protein is CASSLLATDTQYF.

The chain combines TRBV30 with TRBJ2-2; unclear D gene. The V end lost 3 bases, the J end lost 6 bases, and 2 bases lay between the germline ends. The CDR3 has 10 amino acids. From germline, CDR1 is GTSNPN and CDR2 SVGIG (reference sequence). CDR3 sequence (DNA): TGTGCCTGGAGGGCCGGGGAGCTGTTTTTT. Translated, it gives CAWRAGELFF.

The chain joins TRBV7-2 to TRBJ2-1; 7 bases are shared with TRBD2. V gave up 8 bases and J gave up 1 base; unmatched junction bases: 5. Germline CDR1 SGHTA, CDR2 FQGNSA. CDR3 length equals 14 residues. In DNA, the CDR3 is TGTGCCAGCCGCGTGGGGGGGTCCTACAATGAGCAGTTCTTC. Translation gives CASRVGGSYNEQFF.

This sequence joins TRBV6-5 and TRBJ2-3; 7 bases line up with TRBD2. Trimming cost V 10 bases and J 6 bases; bases outside gene matches: 4. The germline V gene has CDR1 MNHEY and CDR2 SVGAGI. The CDR3 is made up of 11 amino acids. CDR3 sequence (DNA): TGTGCCACCGGGGGAGGGGATACGCAGTATTTT. Residues: CATGGGDTQYF.

The chain employs TRBV6-1 and TRBJ2-3, with a tentative D call TRBD1 (6 bases). CDR1 and CDR2 from the germline V gene are MNHNS and SASEGT. V was trimmed by 2 bases and J by 0 bases, leaving 9 bases between them. The CDR3 spans 15 residues. The CDR3 DNA is TGTGCCAGCAGTGAAAGCACAGGGAGCACAGATACGCAGTATTTT. It codes for CASSESTGSTDTQYF.

The chain links TRBV7-3 to TRBJ2-3; a weak D match, TRBD2 (6 bases). The germline gives CDR1 SGHTA, CDR2 FQGTGA. This CDR3 is 14 amino acids long. V was cut by 3 bases and J by 8 bases, with 15 bases left in between. CDR3 protein: CASSFGSPEGTQYF. As DNA, the CDR3 is TGTGCCAGCAGCTTCGGGTCCCCGGAGGGTACGCAGTATTTT.

The chain recombines TRBV9 with TRBJ2-1; D is uncertain. V dropped 0 bases and J dropped 6 bases, with 7 bases sitting between them. The CDR3 runs 13 residues. Per the germline V gene, CDR1 is SGDLS and CDR2 is YYNGEE. This chain's CDR3 is CASSVDTGNEQFF. The CDR3 bases are TGTGCCAGCAGCGTAGATACGGGCAATGAGCAGTTCTTC.

The chain combines TRBV9 with TRBJ2-5; TRBD1 is a possible D gene (6 bases). The germline V gene encodes CDR1 SGDLS and CDR2 YYNGEE. CDR3 size: 14 residues. V gave up 5 bases and J gave up 1 base, with 12 bases separating them. The CDR3 region is CASRPKDSQETQYF. DNA of the CDR3: TGTGCCAGCAGGCCAAAGGACAGCCAAGAGACCCAGTACTTC.

The chain links TRBV6-1 to TRBJ2-7; D perhaps matches TRBD1 (6 bases). CDR3 length equals 13 residues. From germline, CDR1 is MNHNS and CDR2 SASEGT. V dropped 5 bases and J dropped 2 bases, with 10 bases sitting between them. The CDR3, as DNA: TGTGCCAGCAGTCTCTCAGGGGCCTACGAGCAGTACTTC. It yields the protein CASSLSGAYEQYF.

This chain uses TRBV29-1 with TRBJ1-2; 7 bases map to TRBD1. The CDR3 has 15 amino acids. Germline CDR1 and CDR2: SQVTM and ANQGSEA. With V trimmed by 3 bases and J by 2 bases, 9 bases remained unmatched. CDR3 residues: CSVDPGQPVNYGYTF. CDR3 bases: TGCAGCGTTGATCCGGGACAGCCTGTCAACTATGGCTACACCTTC.

This clone was counted once. The chain couples TRBV6-5 to TRBJ1-5; TRBD1 agrees at 8 bases. CDR1 is MNHEY, CDR2 SVGAGI, per germline. CDR3 length: 15 amino acids. V shed 0 bases and J 5 bases; nucleotides not matched to a gene: 3. The CDR3 reads CASSYSRQGYQPQHF. The CDR3 nucleotides read TGTGCCAGCAGTTACTCGCGACAGGGGTATCAGCCCCAGCATTTT.

The chain recombines TRBV19 with TRBJ1-5, with D hard to call. V lost 5 bases, J lost 6 bases, and 11 bases lay in between. The CDR3 covers 13 residues. Germline CDR1 and CDR2: LNHDA and SQIVND (reference sequence). CDR3 sequence (DNA): TGTGCCAGTAGTTGGGATTGGGGTCAGCCCCAGCATTTT. Its translation is CASSWDWGQPQHF.

This chain uses TRBV4-1 with TRBJ2-5; no clear D. Trimming pared 4 bases from V and 4 bases from J, leaving 13 bases between. Germline V gene lookup returns CDR1 MGHRA and CDR2 YSYEKL. The CDR3 length is 14 residues. The CDR3 sequence: CASSLGTSGETQYF. In DNA form, the CDR3 reads TGCGCCAGCAGCCTCGGTACCTCCGGAGAGACCCAGTACTTC.

The J gene is TRBJ1-1, the V gene TRBV6-5; D remains ambiguous. V lost 2 bases to trimming and J lost 4 bases, with 11 bases between them. CDR3 size: 14 residues. Germline CDR1 and CDR2: MNHEY and SVGAGI. The CDR3 reads CASSYGGEGTEAFF. The CDR3 nucleotides read TGTGCCAGCAGTTACGGCGGGGAGGGCACTGAAGCTTTCTTT.

The gene calls are TRBV5-4 and TRBJ2-3; possibly TRBD1 or TRBD2 for D (6 bases each). The CDR3 extends over 14 amino acids. From germline, CDR1 is SGHNT and CDR2 YYREEE (reference sequence). The V and J ends lost 7 bases and 2 bases respectively, with 14 bases between them. In DNA, the CDR3 is TGTGCCAGCTTCGAGGGGGGATACACAGATACGCAGTATTTT. It codes for CASFEGGYTDTQYF.